The clone carrying this T cell receptor beta chain has more than one count but fewer than ten. Its antigen is currently unknown. The authors produced TCR alpha and TCR beta cDNA libraries with sample barcodes and UMIs by 5'RACE using constant-segment primers. TCRdb recomputed calls from the 5' RACE reads with MiXCR, one row per CDR3 protein. Of some 320,000 distinct CDR3 sequences in the sample, approximately 15% were seen once. The data stem from a study of T-cell memory formation after mild COVID-19. After removal of 5 bases from V and 5 bases from J, the junction contained 6 bases not matched to a gene. CDR3 length equals 15 residues. Regarding the study as a whole: Contracting CD4+ clones sat mainly in CM and EM; CD8+ in EMRA.

The sequenced material came from PBMCs or a T cell subset sorted from them (not recorded which). The chain is built from TRBV12-3 or TRBV12-4 and TRBJ2-3; 11 bases are shared with TRBD2. This receptor was obtained from a man aged 18 to 29 who had mild COVID-19 (a few samples of this study predate the infection). Cell type and time point are not known. In nucleotides, the CDR3 is TGTGCCAGCAGTACGACTAGCGGGACGAAAGATACGCAGTATTTT. Protein sequence: CASSTTSGTKDTQYF.